The TCR beta chain described here comes from a study of neurological immune-mediated disorders. Notes on this clonotype: At one end, the junction sequence differs from germline, possibly due to a read error.

Sample time point: longitudinal time-point 1 (baseline). The unsorted libraries originated from 2 million PBMCs that had been stored at -80 C. It was by 5'RACE with 10-nucleotide random UMIs that the cDNA was made. Each sequencing run yielded over 160 million TCR-beta sequences from 15-18 subjects. One entry per CDR3 protein results from TCRdb running MiXCR on the 5' RACE reads. Of 47,000 or so distinct CDR3 sequences in the sample, approximately 11% were seen once. The CDR3 is made up of 14 amino acids. Looked up from germline, CDR1 is LNHNV and CDR2 is YYDKDF (reference sequence). The source of this sequence is a woman in her 40s in good health. Material: PBMCs. The chain has TRBV15 and TRBJ1-5; unclear D gene. The CDR3 region has the DNA TGTGCTACCAGCAGAGCCCCGGGGATTCAGCCCCAGCATTTT. This encodes CATSRAPGIQPQHF. Using reference TRBV15 and TRBJ1-5 for the parts outside the CDR3, the full variable domain is DAMVIQNPRYQVTQFGKPVTLSCSQTLNHNVMYWYQQKSSQAPKLLFHYYDKDFNNEADTPDNFQSRRPNTSFCFLDIRSPGLGDTAMYLCATSRAPGIQPQHFGDGTRLSIL.